This is a list of T cell receptor beta chains from one sample in a study of blood T cells in healthy people across ages. TCRdb reprocessed the 5' RACE reads via MiXCR and lists one record per CDR3 protein. The data show about 800,000 distinct CDR3 sequences, around 25% seen once. This same sample was also part of a study on T cells of mothers and their children.

The source material was blood. The source of these receptors is a boy aged 10-17 years in good health. The CDR3 runs from the conserved cysteine through the conserved F or W. A D gene is named only where the DNA matches it firmly. Only part of the rows carry a size: once, few, many, or a class if the clone is expanded.

14,TRBJ2-7,TRBV28,TRBD2,few,CASSLRGGGMEQYF,TGTGCCAGCAGTTTAAGGGGCGGGGGAATGGAGCAGTACTTC
14,TRBJ1-1,TRBV7-9,NA,few,CASSRHRVRTEAFF,TGTGCCAGCAGCCGGCACAGGGTAAGGACTGAAGCTTTCTTT
17,TRBJ1-2,TRBV7-2,NA,few,CASSLDAGGGGDNGYTF,TGTGCCAGCAGCTTAGACGCCGGGGGGGGAGGGGATAATGGCTACACCTTC
13,TRBJ1-3,TRBV5-5,NA,many,CASSLGSGNTIYF,TGTGCCAGCAGCTTGGGGAGTGGAAACACCATATATTTT
16,TRBJ1-3,TRBV9,NA,NA,CASSVDSGGAGNTIYF,TGTGCCAGCAGCGTAGATTCCGGGGGTGCTGGAAACACCATATATTTT
15,TRBJ2-1,TRBV12-3/TRBV12-4,NA,few,CASSFFLATYNEQFF,TGTGCCAGCAGTTTTTTCCTAGCGACCTACAATGAGCAGTTCTTC
18,TRBJ2-6,TRBV28,NA,many,CASSIQGVFRSGANVLTF,TGTGCCAGCAGCATACAGGGTGTCTTTAGGTCTGGGGCCAACGTCCTGACTTTC
15,TRBJ2-3,TRBV11-1,NA,few,CASSTRRTSTDTQYF,TGTGCCAGCAGCACCAGACGAACAAGCACAGATACGCAGTATTTT
12,TRBJ2-2,TRBV29-1,NA,NA,CSGRQGTGELFF,TGCAGCGGCCGCCAGGGGACCGGGGAGCTGTTTTTT
14,TRBJ2-7,TRBV11-1,NA,NA,CASSLLGSERTQYF,TGTGCCAGCAGCTTGTTGGGTTCTGAGCGTACGCAGTACTTC
16,TRBJ2-3,TRBV5-1,TRBD2,NA,CASSLPLAGDTDTQYF,TGCGCCAGCAGCTTGCCACTAGCGGGAGACACAGATACGCAGTATTTT
14,TRBJ1-2,TRBV7-2,TRBD1,few,CASSLGGTGDGYTF,TGTGCCAGCAGCTTAGGGGGGACAGGGGATGGCTACACCTTC
14,TRBJ2-1,TRBV25-1,NA,few,CASSPYSGYNEQFF,TGTGCCAGCAGTCCGTACAGTGGGTACAATGAGCAGTTCTTC
16,TRBJ1-2,TRBV3-1,NA,few,CASSSMSGASNVGYTF,TGTGCCAGCAGCTCCATGTCGGGGGCGAGCAATGTGGGCTACACCTTC
16,TRBJ2-1,TRBV27,TRBD2,NA,CASSLEVGIGGNEQFF,TGTGCCAGCAGTTTAGAGGTCGGGATCGGGGGGAATGAGCAGTTCTTC
11,TRBJ2-1,TRBV7-2,NA,few,CASSLSVEQFF,TGTGCCAGCAGCTTATCGGTTGAGCAGTTCTTC
15,TRBJ1-4,TRBV5-1,NA,NA,CASSSGQPGEEKLFF,TGCGCCAGCAGCTCCGGACAGCCCGGGGAGGAAAAACTGTTTTTT
17,TRBJ2-2,TRBV4-3,NA,NA,CASSQDQPRGYTGELFF,TGCGCCAGCAGCCAAGATCAGCCGCGCGGGTACACCGGGGAGCTGTTTTTT